Shown below are 26 T cell receptor beta chains from a single sample sequenced in a study of regulatory T cells in long-lasting Graves disease. The time point: newly diagnosed GD, antithyroid drugs for less than 3 months. Generation of the TCR library employed RNA extracted from PBMCs. iRepertoire HTBI primers and Arm-PCR of CDR3 regions built TCR beta libraries. TCRdb re-derived calls from the multiplex PCR reads in MiXCR, one entry per CDR3 protein. The sample lists 520,000 or so distinct CDR3 sequences, about 11% occurring once. The sample also formed part of further work on T cells in Graves' hyperthyroidism and ophthalmopathy.

Here the sequenced sample was peripheral blood mononuclear cells (PBMCs), taken at new diagnosis, from a patient treated with antithyroid drugs. The receptors shown here come from a woman aged 30 to 39 with Graves disease.

This clonotype was picked up many times. CDR3 DNA sequence: TGCAGCGTTGATATAGGTGCAGATACGCAGTATTTT. This codes for CSVDIGADTQYF. The V and J genes are TRBV29-1 and TRBJ2-3, with D unclear. This CDR3 region has 12 residues. Germline V gives CDR1 SQVTM, CDR2 ANQGSEA. Trimming took off 3 bases at V and 4 bases at J, with 8 bases between the two ends.

This clonotype turned up a few times. The chain employs TRBV5-1 and TRBJ2-1; 14 nucleotides match TRBD2. This CDR3 has 16 amino acids. The V gene end was trimmed by 4 bases and the J gene end by 3 bases; junction bases not matched to a gene: 3. Germline V gives CDR1 SGHRS, CDR2 YFSETQ. The CDR3 reads CASSAGTSGSYNEQFF. In DNA, the CDR3 is TGCGCCAGCAGCGCCGGGACTAGCGGGAGCTACAATGAGCAGTTCTTC.

Only a few counts were recorded for this clonotype. The chain employs TRBV16 and TRBJ1-1; unclear D gene. Trimming pared 1 base from V and 10 bases from J, leaving 13 bases between. CDR1 is KGHSY and CDR2 is FQNENV in the germline V gene. The CDR3 consists of 13 residues. CDR3 sequence reads: CASSQLLTRGAFF. The DNA for the CDR3 is TGTGCCAGCAGCCAATTGCTGACACGAGGAGCTTTCTTT.

V gene TRBV2 combines with J gene TRBJ2-1; 9 bases map to TRBD2. The germline CDR1 and CDR2 sequences are SNHLY and FYNNEI. This CDR3 has 14 residues. The junction had 4 bases not matched to a gene; V was cut back by 4 bases and J by 6 bases. CDR3 bases: TGTGCCAGCAGTGGGCTAGCGGGGAGCAATGAGCAGTTCTTC. This encodes CASSGLAGSNEQFF.

This clonotype was detected ten times or more. The genes are TRBV11-1 and TRBJ2-3; 12 bases match TRBD2. The CDR3 length is 16 residues. V was clipped by 1 base and J by 3 bases; unmatched bases: 2. From germline, CDR1 is SGHAT and CDR2 FQDESV (reference sequence). The CDR3 sequence: CASSLGLAGETDTQYF. Here the CDR3 DNA reads TGTGCCAGCAGCTTAGGACTAGCGGGAGAGACAGATACGCAGTATTTT.

The V call is TRBV4-1, the J call TRBJ2-3; no clear D. The CDR3 runs 14 residues. Germline V CDR1 and CDR2: MGHRA, YSYEKL. The V gene lost 4 bases and the J gene lost 6 bases, with 14 bases spanning the gap. Written as DNA, the CDR3 is TGCGCCAGCAGCCGGATCTACTCCGGCGATACGCAGTATTTT. Amino acids: CASSRIYSGDTQYF.

J is TRBJ1-4 and V is TRBV28; TRBD1 is a possible D gene (6 bases). The CDR3 totals 12 residues. V lost 5 bases to trimming and J lost 11 bases, with 12 bases between them. Germline V gene data show CDR1 as MDHEN and CDR2 as SYDVKM. CDR3 in DNA: TGTGCCAGCAGTAAAGGGGGTGTGAAACTGTTTTTT. It is translated as CASSKGGVKLFF. Based on the CDR3 plus reference TRBV28 and TRBJ1-4, the full variable domain is DVKVTQSSRYLVKRTGEKVFLECVQDMDHENMFWYRQDPGLGLRLIYFSYDVKMKEKGDIPEGYSVSREKKERFSLILESASTNQTSMYLCASSKGGVKLFFGSGTQLSVL.

This clonotype was seen repeatedly, ten times or more. CDR3 coding DNA: TGCGCCAGCAGCTTGCCCGGGACCACGAACATTCAGTACTTC. Translation: CASSLPGTTNIQYF. The chain is built from TRBV5-1 and TRBJ2-4, with D perhaps matching TRBD1 or TRBD2 (5 bases each). CDR1 and CDR2 from the germline V gene are SGHRS and YFSETQ. The V end lost 1 base, the J end lost 7 bases, and 12 bases lay between the germline ends. The CDR3 is made up of 14 amino acids.

This clonotype has ten or more counts. The chain employs TRBV18 and TRBJ2-1, with 9 bases lining up with TRBD2. CDR1 KGHSH and CDR2 LQKENI come from the germline V gene. With 5 bases clipped from V and 0 bases from J, the junction kept 5 bases outside the gene matches. This CDR3 has 16 amino acids. The CDR3 here is CASSSLAGTSYNEQFF. CDR3 coding DNA: TGTGCCAGCTCATCCCTAGCGGGGACCTCCTACAATGAGCAGTTCTTC.

This clonotype was seen many times. This chain joins TRBV12-5 and TRBJ1-5; no firm D call. Germline CDR1 and CDR2: LGHNT and FRNRAP. Trimming cost V 10 bases and J 0 bases, with 31 bases left between them. The CDR3 sequence is 20 residues long. The CDR3 bases are TGTGCTACGTTGCATTCGAACCTACTGGACGGTCAATATAGCAATCAGCCCCAGCATTTT. It encodes CATLHSNLLDGQYSNQPQHF. The variable domain in full, completed from reference TRBV12-5 and TRBJ1-5, reads DARVTQTPRHKVTEMGQEVTMRCQPILGHNTVFWYRQTMMQGLELLAYFRNRAPLDDSGMPKDRFSAEMPDATLATLKIQPSEPRDSAVYFCATLHSNLLDGQYSNQPQHFGDGTRLSIL.

This clonotype was observed at least ten times. The genes are TRBV12-3 or TRBV12-4 and TRBJ1-1; 7 bases fit TRBD1. V gave up 5 bases and J gave up 4 bases; unmatched junction bases: 13. The CDR3 consists of 16 residues. CDR3 amino acids: CASSRDSTIGGTEAFF. As DNA, the CDR3 is TGTGCCAGCAGTCGGGACAGCACTATTGGAGGCACTGAAGCTTTCTTT.

This clonotype occurred many times. This chain connects TRBV11-2 to TRBJ1-5, with D unresolved. The V gene's germline CDR1 is SGHAT and CDR2 FQNNGV. This CDR3 contains 14 residues. Deletions cut 4 bases from V and 0 bases from J, with 7 bases between. The CDR3 is CASSSAVSNQPQHF. The CDR3 DNA is TGTGCCAGCAGCTCCGCGGTTAGCAATCAGCCCCAGCATTTT.

This clonotype was counted ten times or more. The chain has TRBV20-1 and TRBJ2-3; 8 positions agree with TRBD2. CDR3 length equals 16 residues. After removal of 4 bases from V and 0 bases from J, the junction contained 9 bases not matched to a gene. The V gene's germline CDR1 is DFQATT and CDR2 SNEGSKA (reference sequence). CDR3 sequence reads: CSAIPASGPSTDTQYF. The CDR3 nucleotides are TGCAGTGCTATACCCGCTAGCGGGCCCAGCACAGATACGCAGTATTTT.

This clonotype was picked up many times. The rearrangement links TRBV2 to TRBJ1-4; 7 nucleotides agree with TRBD1. J lost 5 bases, V lost 8 bases, and 2 bases had no gene match. The CDR3 is made up of 12 amino acids. Germline values: CDR1 SNHLY, CDR2 FYNNEI. The CDR3 here is CASQGGNEKLFF. In DNA form, the CDR3 reads TGTGCCAGCCAGGGGGGGAATGAAAAACTGTTTTTT.

A few counts support this clonotype. The chain combines TRBV6-1 with TRBJ2-1; a possible D gene is TRBD2 (7 bases). Germline V gene data show CDR1 as MNHNS and CDR2 as SASEGT. The CDR3 is made up of 17 amino acids. V was shortened by 5 bases and J by 5 bases, with 22 bases between the two germline ends. Here the CDR3 reads CASSTPGGRGPNNEQFF. In DNA form, the CDR3 reads TGTGCCAGCAGTACCCCCGGGGGGCGGGGGCCTAACAATGAGCAGTTCTTC.

This clonotype was found many times. This sequence joins TRBV7-2 and TRBJ1-5, with D possibly being TRBD1 (5 bases). V lost 1 base and J 2 bases, leaving 9 bases between the germline ends. The CDR3 is 15 amino acids. Germline V CDR1 and CDR2: SGHTA, FQGNSA. In nucleotides, the CDR3 is TGTGCCAGCAGCTTAGTTGGGGGTGGCAATCAGCCCCAGCATTTT. This sequence encodes CASSLVGGGNQPQHF.

This clonotype showed up just once. The chain uses TRBV12-3 or TRBV12-4 and TRBJ1-5, with TRBD1 matching 10 bases. Germline trimming cut 6 bases from V and 6 bases from J; bases unmatched to any gene: 14. The CDR3 has 17 amino acids. CDR3 loop: CASSPLAGTGVSQPQHF. The DNA for the CDR3 is TGTGCCAGCAGCCCCCTGGCCGGGACAGGGGTTAGTCAGCCCCAGCATTTT.

This clonotype was observed at least ten times. This chain connects TRBV19 to TRBJ2-7; D not resolved. Trimming pared 3 bases from V and 3 bases from J, leaving 6 bases between. CDR3 length equals 12 residues. Germline assignment: CDR1 LNHDA and CDR2 SQIVND (reference sequence). The CDR3 is CASSINGYEQYF. CDR3 nucleotides: TGTGCCAGTAGTATCAACGGCTACGAGCAGTACTTC.

This clonotype was counted many times. V is TRBV24-1 and J is TRBJ1-3, with D possibly matching TRBD1 (6 bases). This CDR3 spans 24 amino acids. Between the trimmed V and J ends, which lost 6 bases and 3 bases, there was a span of 41 bases. Germline-derived CDR1 and CDR2 are KGHDR and SFDVKD. The CDR3 region is CATSPLPRYVMTGTYRSSGNTIYF. The CDR3 nucleotides read TGTGCCACCAGTCCCTTGCCCCGGTACGTTATGACCGGGACATATAGATCGAGTGGAAACACCATATATTTT.

This clonotype was observed at least ten times. This chain joins TRBV6-5 and TRBJ1-1, with D hard to call. The CDR3 sequence is 16 residues long. Trimming shortened V by 2 bases and J by 6 bases, and 19 bases separated the two germline ends. Germline V gene sequence: CDR1 MNHEY, CDR2 SVGAGI. This CDR3 reads CASSYETGVPRAEAFF. The CDR3 bases are TGTGCCAGCAGTTACGAGACCGGGGTCCCGAGGGCTGAAGCTTTCTTT.

This clonotype was counted many times. The chain has TRBV7-8 and TRBJ1-5; the D is unclear. Trimming took off 1 base at V and 2 bases at J, with 9 bases between the two ends. This CDR3 is 15 amino acids long. The germline CDR1 and CDR2 sequences are SGHVS and FQNEAQ. CDR3 bases: TGTGCCAGCAGCTTAGTGACGGATGGCAATCAGCCCCAGCATTTT. It is translated as CASSLVTDGNQPQHF.

Many counts were recorded for this clonotype. V gene TRBV11-1 combines with J gene TRBJ2-1; 7 nucleotides align to TRBD2. V was pared by 4 bases and J by 4 bases, with 7 bases of the junction left unmatched. CDR1 is SGHAT and CDR2 is FQDESV in the germline V gene (reference sequence). The CDR3 is 15 amino acids. The CDR3 spells CASSYASGIYNEQFF. Here the CDR3 DNA reads TGTGCCAGCAGCTATGCGAGCGGGATTTACAATGAGCAGTTCTTC. Filled out from reference TRBV11-1 and TRBJ2-1, the complete variable domain reads EAEVAQSPRYKITEKSQAVAFWCDPISGHATLYWYRQILGQGPELLVQFQDESVVDDSQLPKDRFSAERLKGVDSTLKIQPAELGDSAMYLCASSYASGIYNEQFFGPGTRLTVL.

Ten or more counts support this clonotype. V and J are TRBV29-1 and TRBJ2-5, with D possibly being TRBD1 (6 bases). This CDR3 has 12 amino acids. Germline CDR1 and CDR2: SQVTM and ANQGSEA. The ends were cut back, 7 bases at V and 1 base at J, with 10 bases in the middle. The CDR3 spells CSGQETQETQYF. The CDR3 DNA follows: TGCAGCGGACAGGAGACCCAAGAGACCCAGTACTTC.

V usage is TRBV7-9 and J usage is TRBJ2-1; possible D gene TRBD2, 5 bases. This CDR3 region has 14 residues. Germline CDR1 and CDR2: SEHNR and FQNEAQ (reference sequence). Trimming removed 4 bases from V and 10 bases from J, with 17 bases in between. CDR3 bases: TGTGCCAGCAGCTCGGGGTCGGGGATGGACGAGCAGTTCTTC. Amino acid sequence: CASSSGSGMDEQFF.

In this sample, this clonotype turned up many times. The chain joins TRBV5-1 to TRBJ1-1; 7 nucleotides align to TRBD1. After removal of 4 bases from V and 6 bases from J, the junction contained 6 bases not matched to a gene. The germline V gene encodes CDR1 SGHRS and CDR2 YFSETQ. This CDR3 is built from 13 residues. CDR3 residues: CASSQSDRAEAFF. The DNA of the CDR3 is TGCGCCAGCAGCCAAAGTGACAGGGCTGAAGCTTTCTTT.

This clonotype appeared a few times. The genes are TRBV19 and TRBJ1-4; D remains ambiguous. The CDR3 is made up of 15 amino acids. V gave up 7 bases and J gave up 4 bases, with 16 bases separating them. Germline CDR1 and CDR2: LNHDA and SQIVND (reference sequence). The CDR3 is CASTSPFVVNEKLFF. Written as DNA, the CDR3 is TGTGCCAGTACCTCCCCCTTCGTCGTTAATGAAAAACTGTTTTTT.